The 2 T cell receptor beta chains below all came from one sample that was sequenced in a study of blood T cell repertoires in COVID-19. The repertoire was sequenced with immunoSEQ multiplex PCR; TCRdb's copy has only in-frame clones and lacks some. The sample gives about 300,000 clones, 70% to 90% of which show up once; more than 6.5% is in the top ten. Sequencing input: peripheral blood. The receptor set was obtained from a woman in her thirties who had recovered from COVID-19.

This clone appeared a few times. Written as DNA, the CDR3 is TGTGCCAGCAGCTTAGAGGAAGGGGCAGATACGCAGTATTTT. This gives the protein CASSLEEGADTQYF. The chain joins TRBV7-9 to TRBJ2-3, with D possibly being TRBD1 (5 bases). Trimming pared 1 base from V and 4 bases from J, leaving 9 bases between. CDR3 length: 14 residues. CDR1 SEHNR and CDR2 FQNEAQ come from the germline V gene (reference sequence).

This clone was seen a handful of times. The chain recombines TRBV6-1 with TRBJ1-4, with TRBD1 identical over 8 bases. The CDR3 contains 14 residues. J gave up 6 bases and V 1 base, and 1 base lay outside the gene matches. Germline assignment: CDR1 MNHNS and CDR2 SASEGT. The CDR3: CASSEGTGYEKLFF. The CDR3 bases are TGTGCCAGCAGTGAAGGGACAGGGTATGAAAAACTGTTTTTT.